This is a list of T cell receptor beta chains from one sample in a study of response to subunit inactivated influenza vaccine. MiXCR was run by TCRdb on the RT-PCR reads, yielding one entry per CDR3 protein. The profile shows roughly 630,000 distinct CDR3 sequences, roughly 15% of them singletons. Specimen: PBMCs from blood, collected 14 to 15 days before vaccination. These receptors all stem from a man aged 45 to 65 who received an inactivated influenza vaccine. The CDR3 runs from the conserved cysteine through the conserved F or W. D genes are given only for firm matches. Clone size appears in some rows only: once, few, many, or a class for an expanded clone.

v_call	d_call	j_call	clone_size	cdr3_nt	cdr3_aa
TRBV20-1	.	TRBJ2-1	few	TGCAGTGCCCACCGGACAGTTAGGGGTGAGCAGTTCTTC	CSAHRTVRGEQFF
TRBV4-3	TRBD1	TRBJ2-7	many	TGCGCCAGCAGCCACGGACAGGGAGGCGAGCAGTACTTC	CASSHGQGGEQYF
TRBV4-3	TRBD2	TRBJ2-1	few	TGCGCCAGCAGCCAACCCTTCCGGGAGGGCTCCTACAATGAGCAGTTCTTC	CASSQPFREGSYNEQFF
TRBV29-1	TRBD2	TRBJ2-1	few	TGCAGCGCTCCCCTAGCGGGGGCGTTGCATGAGCAGTTCTTC	CSAPLAGALHEQFF
TRBV12-3/TRBV12-4	TRBD2	TRBJ2-7	many	TGTGCCAGCAGTTCGTCTAGCGGGGCGTACGAGCAGTACTTC	CASSSSSGAYEQYF
TRBV5-1	TRBD1	TRBJ1-2	few	TGCGCCAGCAGCCCGGCGGCAGGGGGTGACTATGGCTACACCTTC	CASSPAAGGDYGYTF
TRBV10-3	TRBD1	TRBJ1-2	few	TGTGCCATCAGTGAGTCCCCGCCGACAGGGGCTCTCTATGGCTACACCTTC	CAISESPPTGALYGYTF
TRBV5-1	.	TRBJ1-5	many	TGTGCCAGCAGTTTGGGGAGCAATCAGCCCCAGCATTTT	CASSLGSNQPQHF
TRBV2	.	TRBJ2-1	few	TGTGCCAGCACCGTGGACTACGCTTCCTACAATGAGCAGTTCTTC	CASTVDYASYNEQFF
TRBV5-1	.	TRBJ2-3	few	TGCGCCAGCAGCTTGGGGCCGGGGGCGGGCACAGATACGCAGTATTTT	CASSLGPGAGTDTQYF
TRBV10-3	TRBD1	TRBJ2-1	few	TGTGCCATCAGAGACAGGGAGAATGAGCAGTTCTTC	CAIRDRENEQFF
TRBV6-1	.	TRBJ1-4	.	TGTGCCAGCAGTAGAGCACAGGGACTCGAAAAACTGTTTTTT	CASSRAQGLEKLFF
TRBV7-9	.	TRBJ2-1	few	TGTGCCAGCAGCCCCAACCAGGAGTACTACAATGAGCAGTTCTTC	CASSPNQEYYNEQFF
TRBV15	TRBD1	TRBJ2-1	few	TGTGCCACCAGCAGAGCCCGACAGGGCACTTACAATGAGCAGTTCTTC	CATSRARQGTYNEQFF
TRBV29-1	TRBD2	TRBJ2-7	.	TGCAGCGTTGACGGGCTAGCGGGGACCTACGAGCAGTACTTC	CSVDGLAGTYEQYF
TRBV29-1	.	TRBJ2-1	.	TGCAGCGCTTCTCGGGTAGCGGACCAGCAGTTCTTC	CSASRVADQQFF
TRBV12-3/TRBV12-4	.	TRBJ2-7	few	TGTGCCAGCAAGGAGGGGGTCCGGGCGTGGCAGTACTTC	CASKEGVRAWQYF
TRBV28	TRBD1	TRBJ1-2	few	TGTGCCAGCAGTTTACCCACCGAGGGGGCCGGCTACACCTTC	CASSLPTEGAGYTF
TRBV29-1	.	TRBJ2-5	few	TGCAGCGTTGATCCCGGGGCCCTAGCGGAGACCCAGTACTTC	CSVDPGALAETQYF
TRBV7-8	.	TRBJ2-5	.	TGTGCCAGCAGCTCAGACAGGGGAGGGGGGGAGACCCAGTACTTC	CASSSDRGGGETQYF
TRBV4-1	.	TRBJ2-1	few	TGCGCCAGCAGCCAAGATGTAACGGGGTCCTACAATGAGCAGTTCTTC	CASSQDVTGSYNEQFF
TRBV7-2	TRBD1	TRBJ1-2	few	TGTGCCAGCAGCTCAGACAGGGGTCTCAACTATGGCTACACCTTC	CASSSDRGLNYGYTF
TRBV3-1	TRBD2	TRBJ2-2	few	TGTGCCAGCAGCCAAGGTCCGGGGGGGTTGGCCGGGGAGCTGTTTTTT	CASSQGPGGLAGELFF
TRBV29-1	.	TRBJ2-7	.	TGCAGCATCGGGACATCTGGCAACCCTCTCTCCTACGAGCAGTACTTC	CSIGTSGNPLSYEQYF
TRBV7-9	.	TRBJ2-1	few	TGTGCCAGCAGAAGGGAAAGGGGGCGCGGAGGGGATAATGAGCAGTTCTTC	CASRRERGRGGDNEQFF
TRBV5-5	.	TRBJ2-2	many	TGTGCCAGCAGCTTGGGACAGTTGCCCGGGGAGCTGTTTTTT	CASSLGQLPGELFF
TRBV20-1	.	TRBJ1-6	few	TGCAGTGCTAGAGAGGGCAGTCATAATTCACCCCTCCACTTT	CSAREGSHNSPLHF
TRBV30	.	TRBJ2-1	.	TGTGCCTGGAGTGCCCAACAGGCTAGAGGCGATGAGCAGTTCTTC	CAWSAQQARGDEQFF
TRBV29-1	.	TRBJ2-3	.	TGCAGCGCCCTCGGGGCAGTTCCAGCAGATACGCAGTATTTT	CSALGAVPADTQYF
TRBV12-3/TRBV12-4	.	TRBJ1-3	.	TGTGCCAGCAGTTTCGAGCCCCGCTCTGGAAACACCATATATTTT	CASSFEPRSGNTIYF
TRBV7-9	TRBD2	TRBJ2-3	many	TGTGCCAGCAGCCCCAGAGGGAAGCGGGGGGGACCAGATACGCAGTATTTT	CASSPRGKRGGPDTQYF
TRBV6-1	.	TRBJ2-7	.	TGTGCCAGCAGTCTCTACGCCCCACAACCGGGACGGAGCTCCTACGAGCAGTACTTC	CASSLYAPQPGRSSYEQYF
TRBV7-2	.	TRBJ2-3	.	TGTGCCAGCAGCTTAGCTCAATCAGGGGGACTAACAGATACGCAGTATTTT	CASSLAQSGGLTDTQYF
TRBV5-5	.	TRBJ1-5	.	TGTGCCAGCAGCTTTTTGAAAGGAAAGTATAGCAATCAGCCCCAGCATTTT	CASSFLKGKYSNQPQHF
TRBV10-2	TRBD1	TRBJ2-7	many	TGCGCCAGCAGTGGACAGGGGAGCTCCTACGAGCAGTACTTC	CASSGQGSSYEQYF
TRBV12-3/TRBV12-4	TRBD2	TRBJ2-3	many	TGTGCCAGCAGCCCGAGCGGGGGGCGCACAGATACGCAGTATTTT	CASSPSGGRTDTQYF
TRBV9	TRBD2	TRBJ2-1	few	TGTGCCAGCAGCGCGGGGGGAGGGAGGGCCGATGAGCAGTTCTTC	CASSAGGGRADEQFF
TRBV10-3	.	TRBJ2-5	.	TGTGCCATCAGTGAAAGTCCGACGGAGGGGACCCAGTACTTC	CAISESPTEGTQYF